This T cell receptor (beta chain) was identified in a study of cytomegalovirus exposure and HLA in healthy donors. Findings and limits, study-wide: Cytomegalovirus status was reportedly diagnosed by the classifier with high specificity and sensitivity. Links to common viral pathogens appeared, in a later analysis, for several of the most significant clusters. Previous analysis showed most TCR beta V segments were productive about 90% or about 30% of the time.

In the case of this clone: What it binds is not known.

Trimming removed 6 bases from V and 4 bases from J; junction bases left unmatched: 2. The CDR3 has 13 amino acids. Looked up from germline, CDR1 is SEHNR and CDR2 is FQNEAQ (reference sequence). In the PCR, 60 Vbeta and 13 Jbeta primers were used. Profiling relied on immunoSEQ multiplex PCR, and the TCRdb table lists in-frame clones only, not all of them. The sample yields about 300,000 clones, 75% to 90% seen once. This chain joins TRBV7-9 and TRBJ2-2; 7 bases agree with TRBD2. This TCR was sampled from a man between 40 and 49 years old in good health and CMV-seropositive. Sequences were obtained from PBMCs. The CDR3 sequence: CASRRESTGELFF. The CDR3 nucleotides are TGTGCCAGCAGGCGGGAGTCCACCGGGGAGCTGTTTTTT.